The next 4 T cell receptor beta chains were all read from a single sample in a study of shared clonotypes between healthy human individuals. Data came from immunoSEQ multiplex PCR; TCRdb stores just in-frame clones and leaves some out. Here the sample spans some 2.1 million clones, approximately 92% being singletons. Terminally differentiated effector memory CD45RA+ cells were excluded from the naive CD8 cells, which were CD45RO-negative and positively selected for CCR7. The sequencing input was naive CD8+ T cells from PBMCs. The receptor set was obtained from a man younger than 35 in good health. Some clones in this sample may be carry-over from other donors' samples.

The V gene is TRBV6-6, the J gene TRBJ2-7; possible D gene TRBD1, 5 bases. Germline V lookup: CDR1 MNHNY, CDR2 SVGAGI (reference sequence). Deletions cut 8 bases from V and 1 base from J, with 15 bases between. The CDR3 extends over 14 amino acids. DNA of the CDR3: TGTGCCAGCTTAGGGCAGGGCGCGTCCTACGAGCAGTACTTC. It is translated as CASLGQGASYEQYF.

On this clone itself: The sample holds other DNA sequences that translate to the same CDR3. The J gene is TRBJ2-1, the V gene TRBV5-6, with D tentatively TRBD2 (5 bases). Germline V gene sequence: CDR1 SGHDT, CDR2 YYEEEE. The CDR3 extends over 14 amino acids. V was clipped by 3 bases and J by 0 bases, with 7 bases between them. For the CDR3, the DNA is TGTGCCAGCAGCTCTGGGAGCTCCTACAATGAGCAGTTCTTC. This sequence encodes CASSSGSSYNEQFF. The entire variable domain, with the rest obtained from reference TRBV5-6 and TRBJ2-1, is as follows: DAGVTQSPTHLIKTRGQQVTLRCSPKSGHDTVSWYQQALGQGPQFIFQYYEEEERQRGNFPDRFSGHQFPNYSSELNVNALLLGDSALYLCASSSGSSYNEQFFGPGTRLTVL.

A word on this clone: Mismatch with germline at one junction end may stem from a read error. The chain employs TRBV5-1 and TRBJ2-7; 8 bases agree with TRBD1. The CDR3 runs 14 residues. CDR1 and CDR2 from the germline V gene are SGHRS and YFSETQ. For the CDR3, the DNA is TGCGCTAGCAAAGGGACAGGCGGCTCCTACGAGCAGTACTTC. It yields the protein CASKGTGGSYEQYF.

The chain recombines TRBV27 with TRBJ1-1; maybe TRBD1 (5 bases). Trimming removed 6 bases from V and 4 bases from J, with 18 bases in between. The germline V gene encodes CDR1 MNHEY and CDR2 SMNVEV (reference sequence). CDR3 length: 15 amino acids. The CDR3 reads CASRGWGYEGTEAFF. In DNA form, the CDR3 reads TGTGCCAGCAGGGGGTGGGGGTACGAGGGCACTGAAGCTTTCTTT.